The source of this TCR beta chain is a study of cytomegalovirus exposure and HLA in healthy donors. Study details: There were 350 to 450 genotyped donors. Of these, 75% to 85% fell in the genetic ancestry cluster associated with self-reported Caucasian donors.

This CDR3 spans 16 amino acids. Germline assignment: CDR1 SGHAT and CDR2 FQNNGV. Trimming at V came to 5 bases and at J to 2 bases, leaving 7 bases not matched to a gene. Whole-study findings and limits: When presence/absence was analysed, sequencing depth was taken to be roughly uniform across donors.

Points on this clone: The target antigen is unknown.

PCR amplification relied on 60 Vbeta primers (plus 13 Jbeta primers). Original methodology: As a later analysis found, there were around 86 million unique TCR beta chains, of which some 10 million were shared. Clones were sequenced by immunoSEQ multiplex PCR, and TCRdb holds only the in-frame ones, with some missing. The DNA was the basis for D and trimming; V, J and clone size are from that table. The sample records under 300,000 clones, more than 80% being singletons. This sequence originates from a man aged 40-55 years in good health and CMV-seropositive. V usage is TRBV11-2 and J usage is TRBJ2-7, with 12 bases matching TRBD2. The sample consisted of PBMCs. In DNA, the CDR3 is TGTGCCAGCAGCCCCCGCCTAGCGGGAGGGCCCTACGAGCAGTACTTC. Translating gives CASSPRLAGGPYEQYF.